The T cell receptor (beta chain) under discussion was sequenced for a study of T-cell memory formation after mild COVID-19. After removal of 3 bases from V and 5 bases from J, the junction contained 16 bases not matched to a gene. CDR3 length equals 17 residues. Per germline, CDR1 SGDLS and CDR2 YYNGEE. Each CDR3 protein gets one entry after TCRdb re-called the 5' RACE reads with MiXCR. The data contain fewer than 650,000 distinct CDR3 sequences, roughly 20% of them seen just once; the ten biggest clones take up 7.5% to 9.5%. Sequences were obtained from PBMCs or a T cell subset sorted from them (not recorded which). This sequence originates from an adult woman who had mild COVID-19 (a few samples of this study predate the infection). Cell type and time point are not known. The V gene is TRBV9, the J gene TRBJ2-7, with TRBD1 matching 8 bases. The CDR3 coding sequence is TGTGCCAGCAGCGCGGAGATGGGAAAGACAGGGGTTAACGAGCAGTACTTC. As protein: CASSAEMGKTGVNEQYF.